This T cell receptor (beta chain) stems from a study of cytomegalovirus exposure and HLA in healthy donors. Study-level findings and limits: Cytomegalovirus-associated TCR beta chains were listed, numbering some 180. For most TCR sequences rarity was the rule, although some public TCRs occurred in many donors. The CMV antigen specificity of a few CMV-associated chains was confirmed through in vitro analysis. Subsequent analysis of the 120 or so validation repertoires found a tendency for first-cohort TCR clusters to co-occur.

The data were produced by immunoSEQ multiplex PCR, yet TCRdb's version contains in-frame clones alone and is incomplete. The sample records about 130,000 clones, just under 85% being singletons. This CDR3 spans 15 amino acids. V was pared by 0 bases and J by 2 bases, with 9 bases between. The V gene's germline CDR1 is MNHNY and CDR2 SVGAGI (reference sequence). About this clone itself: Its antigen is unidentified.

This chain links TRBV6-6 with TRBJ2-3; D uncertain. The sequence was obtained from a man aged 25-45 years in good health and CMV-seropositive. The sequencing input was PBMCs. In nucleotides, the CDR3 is TGTGCCAGCAGTTACTCGATGTTAGCCACAGATACGCAGTATTTT. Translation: CASSYSMLATDTQYF.